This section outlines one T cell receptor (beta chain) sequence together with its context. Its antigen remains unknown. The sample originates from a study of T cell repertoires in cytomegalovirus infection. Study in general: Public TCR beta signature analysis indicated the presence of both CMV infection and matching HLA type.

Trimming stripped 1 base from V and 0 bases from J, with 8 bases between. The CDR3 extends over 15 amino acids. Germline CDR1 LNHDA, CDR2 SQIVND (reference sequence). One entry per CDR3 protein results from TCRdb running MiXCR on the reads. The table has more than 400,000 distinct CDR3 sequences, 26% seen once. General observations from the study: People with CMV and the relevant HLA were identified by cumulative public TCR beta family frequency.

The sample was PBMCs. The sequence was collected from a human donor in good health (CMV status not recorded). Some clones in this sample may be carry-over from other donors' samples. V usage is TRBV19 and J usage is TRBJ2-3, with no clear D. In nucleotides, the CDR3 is TGTGCCAGTAGTATAGGGACCATAAGCACAGATACGCAGTATTTT. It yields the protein CASSIGTISTDTQYF.